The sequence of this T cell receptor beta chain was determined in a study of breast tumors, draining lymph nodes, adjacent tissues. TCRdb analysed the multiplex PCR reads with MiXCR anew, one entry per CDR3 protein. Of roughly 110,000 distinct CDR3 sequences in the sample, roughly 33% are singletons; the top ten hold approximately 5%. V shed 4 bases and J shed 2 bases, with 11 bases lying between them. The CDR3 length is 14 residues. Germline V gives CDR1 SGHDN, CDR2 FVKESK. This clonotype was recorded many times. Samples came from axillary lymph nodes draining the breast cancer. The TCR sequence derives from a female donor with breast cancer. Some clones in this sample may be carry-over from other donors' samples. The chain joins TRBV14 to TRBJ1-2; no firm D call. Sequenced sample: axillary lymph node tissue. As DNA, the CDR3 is TGTGCCAGCAGCCCCTTCTCTGGGAACTATGGCTACACCTTC. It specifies CASSPFSGNYGYTF.